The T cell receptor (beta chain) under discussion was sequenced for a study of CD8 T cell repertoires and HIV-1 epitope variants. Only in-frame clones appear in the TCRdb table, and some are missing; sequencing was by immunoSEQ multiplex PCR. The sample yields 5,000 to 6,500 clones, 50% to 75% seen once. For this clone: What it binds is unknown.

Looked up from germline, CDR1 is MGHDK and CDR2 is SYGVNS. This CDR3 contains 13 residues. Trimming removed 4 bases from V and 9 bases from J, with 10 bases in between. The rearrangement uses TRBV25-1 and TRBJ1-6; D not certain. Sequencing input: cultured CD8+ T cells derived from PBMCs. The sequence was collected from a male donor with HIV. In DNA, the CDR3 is TGTGCCAGCAGTGCGGGGATTAGTTCACCCCTCCACTTT. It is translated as CASSAGISSPLHF.